This T cell receptor beta chain is drawn from a study of response to subunit inactivated influenza vaccine. TCRdb analysed the RT-PCR reads with MiXCR anew, one entry per CDR3 protein. The table has about 500,000 distinct CDR3 sequences, approximately 17% seen once. The CDR3 runs 13 residues. With 4 bases clipped from V and 4 bases from J, the junction kept 2 bases outside the gene matches. The germline CDR1 and CDR2 sequences are ENHRY and SYGVKD. Study findings and constraints: Few new T cells, the authors suggested, are recruited by each seasonal influenza vaccination.

Regarding this clonotype: The antigen is undetermined.

This chain connects TRBV10-3 to TRBJ1-2; TRBD1 matches 8 bases. This clonotype was sampled from a man aged 45 to 70 who received an inactivated influenza vaccine. Sample: CD4+ T cells sorted from PBMCs, taken less than 30 months after vaccination. Here the CDR3 DNA reads TGTGCCATCAGTGGGGACAGGCTCTATGGCTACACCTTC. This gives the protein CAISGDRLYGYTF.